Following are 18 T cell receptor beta chains from one sample sequenced in a study of CD8+ T cells in alopecia areata. TCR sequencing used cDNA made by reverse transcription of extracted RNA. Repertoires were generated with immunoSEQ multiplex PCR, while TCRdb's copy carries only in-frame clones and drops some. The sample has 200,000 or so clones, more than 45% seen once. The sequences come from CD4+ T cells sorted from blood, collected at week 0. Receptors were obtained from a human donor with alopecia areata.

This chain joins TRBV27 and TRBJ1-2; the match to TRBD1 covers 9 bases. The length of the CDR3 is 17 residues. The J segment lost 1 base and the V segment lost 2 bases, leaving 8 bases of the junction unmatched. Germline V lookup: CDR1 MNHEY, CDR2 SMNVEV (reference sequence). The CDR3 loop is CASSLTFDRGINYGYTF. In DNA form, the CDR3 reads TGTGCCAGCAGTTTAACCTTCGACAGGGGGATTAACTATGGCTACACCTTC.

The chain joins TRBV29-1 to TRBJ2-6, with a possible D match to TRBD1 (5 bases). The germline V and J ends were trimmed by 6 bases and 0 bases, with 12 bases remaining between them. This CDR3 is built from 15 residues. Germline CDR1 and CDR2: SQVTM and ANQGSEA. The CDR3 protein is CSVTGHPSGANVLTF. CDR3 DNA: TGCAGCGTCACCGGACACCCCTCTGGGGCCAACGTCCTGACTTTC.

This chain links TRBV29-1 with TRBJ1-2; tentatively, D is TRBD1 (5 bases). Trimming cost V 2 bases and J 7 bases, with 8 bases left between them. This CDR3 is 11 amino acids long. Germline loops: CDR1 SQVTM, CDR2 ANQGSEA. CDR3 nucleotide sequence: TGCAGCGTTGAACTGGGGGGTGGCTACACCTTC. Translating gives CSVELGGGYTF.

This chain connects TRBV7-9 to TRBJ2-2, with TRBD1 matching 7 bases. V trimming: 5 bases; J trimming: 3 bases; junction bases outside the gene matches: 3. CDR1 is SEHNR and CDR2 is FQNEAQ in the germline V gene (reference sequence). The length of the CDR3 is 14 residues. CDR3 protein: CASSRDRDTGELFF. CDR3 nucleotides: TGTGCCAGCAGCCGCGACAGGGACACCGGGGAGCTGTTTTTT.

The chain links TRBV2 to TRBJ2-3; D unresolved. CDR1 is SNHLY, CDR2 FYNNEI, per germline. This CDR3 spans 10 amino acids. Between the trimmed V and J ends, which lost 7 bases and 7 bases, there was a span of 6 bases. The CDR3 is CASMIYTQYF. The DNA of the CDR3 is TGTGCCAGCATGATCTATACGCAGTATTTT.

This clone appeared a single time. The CDR3 spells CASSPTGTYEQYF. The CDR3 bases are TGCGCCAGCAGCCCGACAGGAACCTACGAGCAGTACTTC. The rearrangement links TRBV4-1 to TRBJ2-7; possible D gene TRBD1, 6 bases. V lost 4 bases, J lost 2 bases, and 9 bases lay in between. This CDR3 is built from 13 residues. Germline assignment: CDR1 MGHRA and CDR2 YSYEKL.

There are a few counts of this clone. The chain carries TRBV30 and TRBJ2-7; no definite D call. CDR3 length: 13 residues. The germline V gene has CDR1 GTSNPN and CDR2 SVGIG (reference sequence). V was pared by 0 bases and J by 4 bases, with 10 bases between. The chain's CDR3 is CAWSVGLQYEQYF. In DNA form, the CDR3 reads TGTGCCTGGAGTGTCGGTCTCCAATACGAGCAGTACTTC.

This clone has a handful of counts. The chain is built from TRBV15 and TRBJ2-3; D may correspond to TRBD1 or TRBD2 (5 bases each). CDR1 and CDR2 from the germline V gene are LNHNV and YYDKDF (reference sequence). This CDR3 has 15 residues. Trimming took 0 bases from V and 6 from J, leaving 13 bases between them. Here the CDR3 reads CATSRDRKGTDTQYF. CDR3 in DNA: TGTGCCACCAGCAGAGATAGGAAAGGGACGGATACGCAGTATTTT.

This clone was seen only a few times. This sequence joins TRBV29-1 and TRBJ2-2; the D gene is possibly TRBD2 (6 bases). V lost 6 bases and J lost 4, with 12 bases in between. Germline V gene data show CDR1 as SQVTM and CDR2 as ANQGSEA. The CDR3 has 13 residues. Here the CDR3 DNA reads TGCAGCGTGAGGAGGAGGGGCACCGGGGAGCTGTTTTTT. Its translation: CSVRRRGTGELFF.

The V call is TRBV2, the J call TRBJ2-7, with TRBD1 matching over 8 bases. The V gene end was trimmed by 6 bases and the J gene end by 2 bases; junction bases not matched to a gene: 3. CDR1 SNHLY and CDR2 FYNNEI come from the germline V gene. This CDR3 comprises 13 residues. CDR3 DNA: TGTGCCAGCAGCCGGGGACAGGCCTACGAGCAGTACTTC. This codes for CASSRGQAYEQYF. Based on the CDR3 plus reference TRBV2 and TRBJ2-7, the full variable domain is EPEVTQTPSHQVTQMGQEVILRCVPISNHLYFYWYRQILGQKVEFLVSFYNNEISEKSEIFDDQFSVERPDGSNFTLKIRSTKLEDSAMYFCASSRGQAYEQYFGPGTRLTVT.

A few counts support this clone. V usage is TRBV25-1 and J usage is TRBJ2-7; D is perhaps TRBD1 (6 bases). Trimming took off 0 bases at V and 4 bases at J, with 13 bases between the two ends. Germline V gives CDR1 MGHDK, CDR2 SYGVNS. The CDR3 sequence is 15 residues long. CDR3 in amino acids: CASSEYVGRGYEQYF. The DNA of the CDR3 is TGTGCCAGCAGTGAATATGTTGGCAGGGGATACGAGCAGTACTTC.

The chain employs TRBV5-4 and TRBJ1-2; unclear D gene. Trimming removed 1 base from V and 2 bases from J, with 9 bases in between. Germline-derived CDR1 and CDR2 are SGHNT and YYREEE (reference sequence). This CDR3 region has 14 residues. CDR3 sequence: CASSLIQRNYGYTF. The CDR3 bases are TGTGCCAGCAGCTTGATCCAGAGGAACTATGGCTACACCTTC.

The chain employs TRBV5-1 and TRBJ1-4; D may be TRBD1 (6 bases). Germline loops: CDR1 SGHRS, CDR2 YFSETQ. Trimming pared 3 bases from V and 3 bases from J, leaving 12 bases between. The length of the CDR3 is 15 residues. CDR3 loop: CASSSTGSANEKLFF. DNA for the CDR3: TGCGCCAGCAGCTCAACAGGGTCAGCTAATGAAAAACTGTTTTTT.

The chain joins TRBV30 to TRBJ2-1; 7 positions agree with TRBD2. The ends lost 1 base at V and 2 bases at J; junction bases unmatched: 2. Germline V gene data show CDR1 as GTSNPN and CDR2 as SVGIG (reference sequence). The CDR3 runs to 14 residues. The CDR3 here is CAWSAGGTYNEQFF. The CDR3 DNA is TGTGCCTGGAGTGCGGGAGGTACCTACAATGAGCAGTTCTTC.

V usage is TRBV9 and J usage is TRBJ1-1; D might be TRBD1 (5 bases). Per the germline V gene, CDR1 is SGDLS and CDR2 is YYNGEE. Deletions cut 4 bases from V and 4 bases from J, with 17 bases between. The CDR3 has 15 amino acids. The CDR3, as DNA: TGTGCCAGCAGCTCCGGAAGGACTCAGGGCACTGAAGCTTTCTTT. Translating it yields CASSSGRTQGTEAFF.

The genes are TRBV4-1 and TRBJ2-1, with D possibly TRBD1 on 5 matching bases. CDR1 is MGHRA and CDR2 is YSYEKL in the germline V gene. There are 17 residues in the CDR3. The V end was cut by 1 base, the J end by 3 bases, with 16 bases between. The CDR3 coding sequence is TGCGCCAGCAGCCAAGGGTTTGCGCGGACAATCTACAATGAGCAGTTCTTC. This sequence encodes CASSQGFARTIYNEQFF.

This chain's CDR3 is CASSARQGDSPLHF. The CDR3 DNA sequence: TGTGCCAGCAGCGCGAGACAGGGGGATTCACCCCTCCACTTT. The genes are TRBV9 and TRBJ1-6, with TRBD1 identical over 9 bases. The CDR3 covers 14 residues. Germline V gene data show CDR1 as SGDLS and CDR2 as YYNGEE. Trimming took 3 bases from V and 8 from J; bases not matched to a gene: 3. Combining the CDR3 with reference TRBV9 and TRBJ1-6 gives the whole variable domain DSGVTQTPKHLITATGQRVTLRCSPRSGDLSVYWYQQSLDQGLQFLIQYYNGEERAKGNILERFSAQQFPDLHSELNLSSLELGDSALYFCASSARQGDSPLHFGNGTRLTVT.

This chain uses TRBV21-1 with TRBJ2-5. TRBV21-1 is a known pseudogene. There are 18 residues in the CDR3. The CDR3 spells CASSPGQRERGAQETQYF. The CDR3 DNA reads as TGTGCCAGCAGCCCGGGACAGCGGGAAAGGGGGGCCCAAGAGACCCAGTACTTC.